This is a list of T cell receptor beta chains from one sample in a study of cytomegalovirus exposure and HLA in healthy donors. Generated by immunoSEQ multiplex PCR, the TCRdb table keeps only in-frame clones and is missing some. The repertoire consists of approximately 150,000 clones, with over 70% occurring once and the leading ten covering around 15%. Sequencing used PBMCs. These receptors originate from a woman between 40 and 55 years old in good health and CMV-seronegative. Both conserved end residues are part of each CDR3. The D gene is left open where the match is weak.

D	V	CDR3
-	TRBV6-5	CASSPSRGYEQYF
-	TRBV10-3	CAISGDRNSNQPQHF
-	TRBV7-3	CASSLVAASQETQYF
-	TRBV11-3	CASSLDIFAEAFF
-	TRBV2	CASSLDRIDGPQHF
-	TRBV6-5	CASTQDSNQPQHF
-	TRBV7-2	CASSLELGRGGYTF
-	TRBV5-1	CASSRREGTEAFF
-	TRBV7-9	CASSPPMSSYNEQFF
-	TRBV11-1	CASSQTVQVSYNEQFF
-	TRBV6-5	CASTQTDKTGGYTF
TRBD1	TRBV27	CASSLRRDSTFYEQYF
-	TRBV9	CASSVDSTPGANVLTF
-	TRBV5-1	CASSLVTGRLIDTQYF
TRBD2	TRBV5-4	CASSWSGRGGYEQYF
TRBD1	TRBV6-1	CASKDRGISYEQYF
TRBD1	TRBV2	CASSQQGALQPQHF
TRBD2	TRBV7-2	CAYREGGSINNEQFF
TRBD1	TRBV6-5	CASSSGTGGGYTF